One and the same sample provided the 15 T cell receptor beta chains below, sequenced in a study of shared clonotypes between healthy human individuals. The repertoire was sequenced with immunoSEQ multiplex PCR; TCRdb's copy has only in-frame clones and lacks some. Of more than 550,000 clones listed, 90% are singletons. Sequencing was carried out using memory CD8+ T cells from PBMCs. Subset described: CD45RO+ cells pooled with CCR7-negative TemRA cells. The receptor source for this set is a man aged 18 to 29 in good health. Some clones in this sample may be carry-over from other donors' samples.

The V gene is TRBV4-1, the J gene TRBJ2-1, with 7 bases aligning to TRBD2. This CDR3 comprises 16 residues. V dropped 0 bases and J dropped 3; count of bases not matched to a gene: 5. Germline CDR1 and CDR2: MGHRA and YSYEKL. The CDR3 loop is CASSQDTGEGYNEQFF. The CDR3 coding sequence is TGCGCCAGCAGCCAAGATACGGGGGAGGGCTACAATGAGCAGTTCTTC.

This CDR3 reads CASSLVNEQFF. As DNA, the CDR3 is TGTGCCAGCAGTTTGGTAAATGAGCAGTTCTTC. V and J are TRBV25-1 and TRBJ2-1, with no clear D. Germline CDR1 and CDR2: MGHDK and SYGVNS. The CDR3 is 11 amino acids. Trimming pared 5 bases from V and 7 bases from J, leaving 6 bases between.

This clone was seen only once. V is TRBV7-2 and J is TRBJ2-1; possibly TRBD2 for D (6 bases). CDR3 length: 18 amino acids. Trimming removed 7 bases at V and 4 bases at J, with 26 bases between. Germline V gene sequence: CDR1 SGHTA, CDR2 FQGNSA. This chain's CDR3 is CASNGPGGKPPKYNEQFF. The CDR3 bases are TGTGCCAGCAATGGACCTGGCGGGAAGCCCCCAAAGTACAATGAGCAGTTCTTC.

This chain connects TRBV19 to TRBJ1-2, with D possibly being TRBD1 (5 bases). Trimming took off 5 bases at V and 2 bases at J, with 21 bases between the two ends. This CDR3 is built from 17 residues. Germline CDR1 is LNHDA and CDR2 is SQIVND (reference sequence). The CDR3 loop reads CASSPYVISGGNYGYTF. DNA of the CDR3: TGTGCCAGTAGTCCCTACGTAATTTCTGGGGGGAACTATGGCTACACCTTC.

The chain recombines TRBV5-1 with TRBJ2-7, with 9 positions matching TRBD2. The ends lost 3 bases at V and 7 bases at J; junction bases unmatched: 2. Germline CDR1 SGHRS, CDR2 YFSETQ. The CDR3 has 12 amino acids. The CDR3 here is CASSWAGGEQYF. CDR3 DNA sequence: TGCGCCAGCAGCTGGGCGGGAGGGGAGCAGTACTTC. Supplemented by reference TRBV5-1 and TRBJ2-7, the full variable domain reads KAGVTQTPRYLIKTRGQQVTLSCSPISGHRSVSWYQQTPGQGLQFLFEYFSETQRNKGNFPGRFSGRQFSNSRSEMNVSTLELGDSALYLCASSWAGGEQYFGPGTRLTVT.

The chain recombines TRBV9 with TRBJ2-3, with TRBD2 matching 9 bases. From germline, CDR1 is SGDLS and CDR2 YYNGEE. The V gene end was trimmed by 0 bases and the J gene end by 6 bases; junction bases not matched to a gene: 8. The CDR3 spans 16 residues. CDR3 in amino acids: CASSVGGSGRMDTQYF. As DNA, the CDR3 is TGTGCCAGCAGCGTAGGTGGTAGCGGGAGAATGGATACGCAGTATTTT.

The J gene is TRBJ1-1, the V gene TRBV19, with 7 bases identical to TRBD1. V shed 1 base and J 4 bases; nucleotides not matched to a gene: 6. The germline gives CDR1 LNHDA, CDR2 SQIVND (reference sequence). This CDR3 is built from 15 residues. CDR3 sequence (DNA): TGTGCCAGTAGTATAGTAGGGGGCCTGGGCACTGAAGCTTTCTTT. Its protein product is CASSIVGGLGTEAFF.

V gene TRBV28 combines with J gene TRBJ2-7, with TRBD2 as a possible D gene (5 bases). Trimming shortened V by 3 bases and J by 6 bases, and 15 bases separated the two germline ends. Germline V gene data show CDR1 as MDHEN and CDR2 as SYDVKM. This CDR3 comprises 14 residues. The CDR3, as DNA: TGTGCCAGCAGTTTGCCCAGGACTGGGAGCGAGCAGTACTTC. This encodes CASSLPRTGSEQYF.

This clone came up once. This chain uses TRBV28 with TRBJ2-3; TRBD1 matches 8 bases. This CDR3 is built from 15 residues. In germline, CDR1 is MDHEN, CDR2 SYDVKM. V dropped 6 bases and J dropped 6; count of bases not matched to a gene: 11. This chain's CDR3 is CASSDRGLYTDTQYF. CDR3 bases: TGTGCCAGCAGCGACAGGGGCCTATATACTGATACGCAGTATTTT. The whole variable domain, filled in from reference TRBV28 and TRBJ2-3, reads DVKVTQSSRYLVKRTGEKVFLECVQDMDHENMFWYRQDPGLGLRLIYFSYDVKMKEKGDIPEGYSVSREKKERFSLILESASTNQTSMYLCASSDRGLYTDTQYFGPGTRLTVL.

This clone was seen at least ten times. The CDR3 loop is CASSFWGQVEAFF. Written as DNA, the CDR3 is TGTGCCAGCAGCTTCTGGGGACAGGTTGAAGCTTTCTTT. The chain combines TRBV11-1 with TRBJ1-1; TRBD1 aligns across 8 bases. V dropped 3 bases and J dropped 7; count of bases not matched to a gene: 4. CDR3 length: 13 amino acids. Germline V lookup: CDR1 SGHAT, CDR2 FQDESV (reference sequence).

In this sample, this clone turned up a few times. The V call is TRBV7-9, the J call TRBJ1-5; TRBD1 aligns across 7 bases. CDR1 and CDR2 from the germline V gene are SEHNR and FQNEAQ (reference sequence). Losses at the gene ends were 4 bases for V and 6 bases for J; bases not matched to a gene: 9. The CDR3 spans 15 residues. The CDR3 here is CASSSEGAPGQPQHF. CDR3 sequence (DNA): TGTGCCAGCAGCTCCGAGGGGGCGCCAGGTCAGCCCCAGCATTTT. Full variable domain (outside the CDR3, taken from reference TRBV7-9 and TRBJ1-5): DTGVSQNPRHKITKRGQNVTFRCDPISEHNRLYWYRQTLGQGPEFLTYFQNEAQLEKSRLLSDRFSAERPKGSFSTLEIQRTEQGDSAMYLCASSSEGAPGQPQHFGDGTRLSIL.

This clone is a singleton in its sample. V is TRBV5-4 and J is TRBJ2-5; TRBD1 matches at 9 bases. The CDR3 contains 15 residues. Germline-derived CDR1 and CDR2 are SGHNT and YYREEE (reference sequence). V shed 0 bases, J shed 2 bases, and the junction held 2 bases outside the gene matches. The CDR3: CASSLGQGVQETQYF. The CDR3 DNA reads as TGTGCCAGCAGCTTGGGACAGGGGGTTCAAGAGACCCAGTACTTC.

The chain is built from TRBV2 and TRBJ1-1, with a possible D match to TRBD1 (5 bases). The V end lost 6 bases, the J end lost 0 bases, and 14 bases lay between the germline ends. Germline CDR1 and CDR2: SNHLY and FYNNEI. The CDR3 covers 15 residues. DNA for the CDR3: TGTGCCAGCAGAGGGGTAGAAGGGATGAACACTGAAGCTTTCTTT. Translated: CASRGVEGMNTEAFF.

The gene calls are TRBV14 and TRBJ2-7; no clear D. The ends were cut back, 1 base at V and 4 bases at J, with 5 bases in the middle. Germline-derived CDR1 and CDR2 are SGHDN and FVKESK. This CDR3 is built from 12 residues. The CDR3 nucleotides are TGTGCCAGCAGCCAAGGTAGATACGAGCAGTACTTC. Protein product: CASSQGRYEQYF.

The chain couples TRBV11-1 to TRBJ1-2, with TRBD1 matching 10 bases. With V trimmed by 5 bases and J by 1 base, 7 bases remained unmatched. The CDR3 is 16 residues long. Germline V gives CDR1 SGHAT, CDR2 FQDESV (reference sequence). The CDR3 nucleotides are TGTGCCAGCAGCCCCGGGACAGGGGCCATTAACTATGGCTACACCTTC. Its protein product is CASSPGTGAINYGYTF.